This T cell receptor (beta chain) was identified during a study of cytomegalovirus exposure and HLA in healthy donors. Study-level results: According to the study, roughly 160 TCR beta chains were cytomegalovirus-associated.

With regard to this clone: Its specificity is not known.

It was with 60 Vbeta and 13 Jbeta primers that the PCR ran. TCRdb's table, derived via immunoSEQ multiplex PCR, lists solely in-frame clones and lacks some. Of fewer than 200,000 clones listed, roughly 12% are singletons. This CDR3 is 15 amino acids long. Germline V gives CDR1 LNHDA, CDR2 SQIVND (reference sequence). V lost 5 bases to trimming and J lost 3 bases; unmatched junction nucleotides: 3. This sequence joins TRBV19 and TRBJ1-5, with 11 positions matching TRBD1. The source material was PBMCs. The receptor's source is a man in his fifties or sixties in good health and CMV-seropositive. CDR3 sequence: CASSWTGGDNQPQHF. The CDR3 nucleotides are TGTGCCAGTAGTTGGACAGGGGGCGACAATCAGCCCCAGCATTTT.